This T cell receptor beta chain appears in the sequencing data of a study of blood T cells in healthy people across ages (dated by TCRdb to the mid-2010s). Some background on the complete study: In model experiments, template switching captured about one uniquely barcoded TCR beta cDNA molecule for every two T cells. Using deep sequencing normalized with unique cDNA molecular identifiers, the study measured how TCR beta repertoire diversity changes with age. Four age groups were formed from the donors: young (average about 16 years), middle-aged (around 41), aged (roughly 58) and long-lived (more than 75). Donors of different ages were randomly distributed across sequencing lanes to avoid experimental bias. Using the same blood draw, the study looked at two additional independent replicas of 1 million unique cDNA reads for two donors, one aged 18 to 30 and the other aged 80 or older. The paper as a whole reports these results and caveats: Compared with the aged group, the long-lived group had more naive CD4+ T cells, fewer expanded clones and increased TCR diversity, a pattern suggesting age selection. Because profiling used bulk unsorted PBMCs, naive and antigen-experienced compartments could not be compared conclusively. The percentage of naive T cells measured by flow cytometry correlated strongly with observed TCR beta diversity. Observed TCR beta diversity per million T cells fell roughly linearly with age, and a significant reduction was already apparent by age around 39. Donor CMV infection status was unknown, potentially confounding age-related changes in expanded clonotypes. Total diversity estimates from one million sequenced T cells were considered lower bounds and underestimates.

From the germline V gene (reference sequence), CDR1 is SEHNR and CDR2 is FQNEAQ. V is reduced by 5 bases and J by 7 bases, leaving a spacing of 18 bases between them. Measured from the cysteine to the phenylalanine, the CDR3 is 14 residues long. The kept DNA is CDR3 alone, 42 bases in frame from the first base. This clonotype has just a few counts. The antigen this receptor binds is unknown. Base qualities are not at hand, and no much larger clone is one base apart. Libraries were constructed by 5' RACE. Instrument used: Illumina HiSeq 2500. A second PCR of roughly 7 to 11 cycles was performed with a sample-barcoded 5' primer and a J-beta primer mix. A unique molecular identifier was introduced onto each TCR beta cDNA molecule by a template-switch 5' adaptor carrying 12 random nucleotides. Each sample yielded at least 2.5 million CDR3-containing paired-end reads. The Mint cDNA synthesis kit, primed by a TRBC-specific oligonucleotide, was used to synthesize first-strand cDNA from all RNA. Following uracil-DNA glycosylase treatment, a first 18-cycle PCR with universal primers M1SS and BC2_uni_R was performed on all cDNA. For the original study's pipeline: For normalization, 1 million high-quality reads, each with a distinct molecular identifier, were randomly selected from each sample. Instead of being binned into consensus sequences, reads that shared molecular identifiers were thrown out. MiTCR, with a Q25 quality threshold and the strictest error-elimination algorithm, was used for CDR3 identification, clonotype clustering and error correction. A nonparametric unseen species model with Euler transformation was used to estimate lower-bound total TCR beta diversity. TCRdb reprocessing: public reads trimmed at Q25 with fastp, clones called with MiXCR, in-frame beta chains kept. One record per CDR3 amino acid sequence lists the most common genes and DNA. These V and J calls rely on TCRdb rather than the paper's analysis. This sample comprises 650,000 to 700,000 distinct CDR3 sequences, approximately 52% of them detected only once. The top ten clonotypes cover about 14% of the sample.

The roughly 37 donors, aged about 6 to 95 years, were systemically healthy Caucasian individuals from Russia. Approximately 9.3 milliliters of peripheral blood were drawn from each donor into EDTA-treated Vacutainer tubes. Ficoll-Paque density-gradient centrifugation was used to isolate PBMCs, with at least 6.5 million obtained per sample. Total RNA was extracted from PBMCs with Trizol reagent, with at least 6 micrograms obtained per sample. For every donor, an aliquot of PBMCs went through flow cytometry to measure the percentages of naive CD45RAhigh/CD27high T cells. This sequence uses TRBV7-9 and TRBJ2-7; the D gene cannot be named for sure. This TCR came from a woman aged 80 or over in good health. Material: blood. The CDR3 loop reads CASSRRAFNNEQYF. The DNA reads TGTGCCAGCAGCCGCCGCGCCTTCAACAATGAGCAGTACTTC.